The 30 T cell receptor beta chains reported below all come from one sample, sequenced in a study of early T cells in non-severe SARS-CoV-2 infection. TCRdb fed the 5' RACE reads into MiXCR, producing one record per CDR3 protein. The sample carries approximately 65,000 distinct CDR3 sequences, 9% to 15% recorded once. The sequencing input was whole blood. The receptors were sampled from an adult who was a healthcare worker with PCR-confirmed SARS-CoV-2 infection or an uninfected control (not recorded which).

This clonotype has just a few counts. This chain connects TRBV7-9 to TRBJ1-1, with 8 bases that match TRBD1. The trim removed 5 bases at V and 4 bases at J, leaving 6 bases unmatched. Germline CDR1 is SEHNR and CDR2 is FQNEAQ (reference sequence). This CDR3 is built from 14 residues. The DNA for the CDR3 is TGTGCCAGCAGCGCAATACAGGGGGGCACTGAAGCTTTCTTT. Protein sequence: CASSAIQGGTEAFF.

The table lists this clonotype with many counts. The chain joins TRBV6-5 to TRBJ2-5, with a weak D call TRBD2 (6 bases). The germline gives CDR1 MNHEY, CDR2 SVGAGI. V lost 4 bases and J lost 5, with 14 bases in between. The CDR3 is made up of 14 amino acids. CDR3 sequence: CASSSLSGWETQYF. The CDR3 nucleotides are TGTGCCAGCAGTTCTCTTAGCGGTTGGGAGACCCAGTACTTC.

There are a few counts of this clonotype. The chain combines TRBV7-9 with TRBJ2-6; the D is unclear. The germline V and J ends were trimmed by 1 base and 3 bases, with 13 bases remaining between them. The CDR3 runs to 17 residues. Germline V gene lookup returns CDR1 SEHNR and CDR2 FQNEAQ (reference sequence). In DNA form, the CDR3 reads TGTGCCAGCAGCTTAGAAGACGGATTCTTTGGGGCCAACGTCCTGACTTTC. This sequence encodes CASSLEDGFFGANVLTF.

The table lists this clonotype with a few counts. V is TRBV3-1 and J is TRBJ2-7; D assignment may be TRBD1 or TRBD2 (6 bases each). CDR3 length equals 14 residues. Looked up from germline, CDR1 is LGHDT and CDR2 is YNNKEL (reference sequence). Trimming stripped 5 bases from V and 7 bases from J, with 18 bases between. The chain's CDR3 is CASSSAPGAREQYF. CDR3 nucleotide sequence: TGTGCCAGCAGCTCCGCCCCGGGGGCAAGAGAGCAGTACTTC.

This clonotype was seen more than once but under ten times. This chain connects TRBV29-1 to TRBJ2-7; no firm D call. The CDR3 totals 11 residues. Looked up from germline, CDR1 is SQVTM and CDR2 is ANQGSEA. Trimming took off 4 bases at V and 1 base at J, with 5 bases between the two ends. The CDR3 loop reads CSVGVSYEQYF. CDR3 nucleotides: TGCAGCGTTGGGGTTTCCTACGAGCAGTACTTC.

The chain joins TRBV20-1 to TRBJ2-3, with a possible D match to TRBD1 (7 bases). V shed 0 bases and J shed 2 bases, with 12 bases lying between them. The CDR3 totals 15 residues. Looked up from germline, CDR1 is DFQATT and CDR2 is SNEGSKA (reference sequence). CDR3 DNA sequence: TGCAGTGCTAGAGACTACAGGGGACTCACAGATACGCAGTATTTT. The encoded protein is CSARDYRGLTDTQYF.

V gene TRBV5-4 combines with J gene TRBJ2-2; tentative D call: TRBD1 (6 bases). This CDR3 has 17 residues. The V gene lost 0 bases and the J gene lost 6 bases, with 18 bases spanning the gap. Germline values: CDR1 SGHNT, CDR2 YYREEE (reference sequence). Here the CDR3 reads CASSLEPGAGDPGELFF. The CDR3 DNA reads as TGTGCCAGCAGCTTGGAACCCGGGGCAGGGGACCCCGGGGAGCTGTTTTTT.

A few counts support this clonotype. The chain employs TRBV12-3 or TRBV12-4 and TRBJ1-5, with 10 bases aligning to TRBD1. With 6 bases clipped from V and 0 bases from J, the junction kept 8 bases outside the gene matches. This CDR3 comprises 17 residues. CDR3 amino acids: CASRHQGTGASNQPQHF. CDR3 in DNA: TGTGCCAGCAGACATCAGGGGACAGGGGCTAGCAATCAGCCCCAGCATTTT.

This clonotype was seen a handful of times. This chain connects TRBV5-4 to TRBJ2-7, with TRBD2 as a possible D gene (5 bases). Germline loops: CDR1 SGHNT, CDR2 YYREEE (reference sequence). CDR3 length equals 19 residues. V shed 2 bases and J shed 0 bases, with 24 bases lying between them. The CDR3: CASSLRFSLSERASYEQYF. Written as DNA, the CDR3 is TGTGCCAGCAGCTTAAGGTTCAGTTTGAGCGAGAGGGCCTCCTACGAGCAGTACTTC.

This clonotype showed up many times. The CDR3 bases are TGTGCCAGCAGTGCGGGACATTCAAAGTACACTGAAGCTTTCTTT. Protein sequence: CASSAGHSKYTEAFF. The chain couples TRBV6-5 to TRBJ1-1; tentatively, D is TRBD1 (6 bases). The CDR3 consists of 15 residues. Looked up from germline, CDR1 is MNHEY and CDR2 is SVGAGI. Trimming left V 5 bases short and J 3 bases short, with 16 bases between.

This rearrangement joins TRBV9 to TRBJ2-7; 7 bases align to TRBD1. Germline values: CDR1 SGDLS, CDR2 YYNGEE. The CDR3 extends over 14 amino acids. The trim removed 1 base at V and 6 bases at J, leaving 7 bases unmatched. The CDR3 DNA follows: TGTGCCAGCAGCGTATCGGGCGACAGGGCCGAGCAGTACTTC. Its translation: CASSVSGDRAEQYF.

The chain has TRBV4-3 and TRBJ2-7, with 7 bases identical to TRBD1. This CDR3 has 15 amino acids. The germline V gene encodes CDR1 LGHNA and CDR2 YSLEER. The V segment lost 2 bases and the J segment 2 bases; nucleotides outside the gene matches: 6. CDR3 amino acids: CASSQQTGSPYEQYF. The CDR3 region has the DNA TGCGCCAGCAGCCAACAGACAGGGAGTCCCTACGAGCAGTACTTC.

V usage is TRBV5-1 and J usage is TRBJ1-1; a weak D match, TRBD1 (5 bases). The germline CDR1 and CDR2 sequences are SGHRS and YFSETQ. With 0 bases removed from V and 2 bases from J, the gap between germline ends came to 11 bases. The CDR3 sequence is 15 residues long. The CDR3 bases are TGCGCCAGCAGCTTGGGAGGGAGGGGCAACACTGAAGCTTTCTTT. Translated, it gives CASSLGGRGNTEAFF.

This clonotype showed up just a few times. The CDR3 nucleotides are TGTGCCAGCACGGACTGGGCCTACGAGCAGTACTTC. Translated: CASTDWAYEQYF. This sequence joins TRBV6-2 or TRBV6-3 and TRBJ2-7, with TRBD2 as a possible D gene (5 bases). This CDR3 region has 12 residues. Germline loops: CDR1 MNHEY, CDR2 SVGEGT. Trimming cost V 7 bases and J 2 bases, with 9 bases left between them.

There are many counts of this clonotype. The chain links TRBV10-1 to TRBJ2-1, with D tentatively TRBD2 (6 bases). V lost 2 bases and J lost 2, with 13 bases in between. Germline V gene data show CDR1 as WNHNN and CDR2 as SYGVQD (reference sequence). This CDR3 region has 16 residues. CDR3 in amino acids: CASSEQAGNTYNEQFF. CDR3 DNA sequence: TGCGCCAGCAGTGAGCAGGCGGGGAACACCTACAATGAGCAGTTCTTC.

This clonotype showed up many times. J is TRBJ1-5 and V is TRBV11-2; D remains unclear. Per the germline V gene, CDR1 is SGHAT and CDR2 is FQNNGV. The CDR3 sequence is 14 residues long. Deletions cut 1 base from V and 5 bases from J, with 9 bases between. The DNA of the CDR3 is TGTGCCAGCAGCTTAGCCCCCCTCGATCAGCCCCAGCATTTT. Amino acid sequence: CASSLAPLDQPQHF.

The chain couples TRBV28 to TRBJ1-2, with 9 bases lining up with TRBD1. The V and J ends lost 11 bases and 2 bases, in that order; junction bases with no gene match: 0. The CDR3 runs 11 residues. The germline CDR1 and CDR2 sequences are MDHEN and SYDVKM. The CDR3 region has the DNA TGTGCCGGACAGGGGAACTATGGCTACACCTTC. As protein: CAGQGNYGYTF.

This clonotype was observed at least ten times. The genes are TRBV7-8 and TRBJ1-5, with 8 bases lining up with TRBD1. V shed 4 bases and J 0 bases; nucleotides not matched to a gene: 8. Germline V lookup: CDR1 SGHVS, CDR2 FQNEAQ. This CDR3 has 17 amino acids. The CDR3 DNA is TGTGCCAGCAGCTCCGCGGACAGGGCCTATAGCAATCAGCCCCAGCATTTT. Its translation is CASSSADRAYSNQPQHF.

This clonotype was seen a few times. CDR3 sequence (DNA): TGCGCCTGCCGGACGGTCCTACCTAGCGAGACCCAGTACTTC. This sequence encodes CACRTVLPSETQYF. V usage is TRBV5-1 and J usage is TRBJ2-5; tentatively, D is TRBD2 (5 bases). The length of the CDR3 is 14 residues. CDR1 is SGHRS and CDR2 is YFSETQ in the germline V gene. The V end lost 10 bases, the J end lost 5 bases, and 21 bases lay between the germline ends.

The chain couples TRBV7-2 to TRBJ2-7, with 9 bases fitting TRBD2. In germline, CDR1 is SGHTA, CDR2 FQGNSA. The CDR3 is 15 amino acids. V trimming: 4 bases; J trimming: 4 bases; junction bases outside the gene matches: 8. The DNA for the CDR3 is TGTGCCAGCAGCTGGCGGGGGGGCGTGTCTTACGAGCAGTACTTC. The encoded protein is CASSWRGGVSYEQYF.

Ten or more counts support this clonotype. J is TRBJ2-1 and V is TRBV7-3; D ambiguous. The V gene's germline CDR1 is SGHTA and CDR2 FQGTGA. The CDR3 contains 13 residues. V was shortened by 1 base and J by 5 bases, with 6 bases between the two germline ends. The chain's CDR3 is CASSLNRDNEQFF. The CDR3 DNA is TGTGCCAGCAGCTTAAATAGGGACAATGAGCAGTTCTTC.

This clonotype appeared many times. The V call is TRBV7-9, the J call TRBJ1-2, with TRBD1 matching over 12 bases. Germline CDR1 reads SEHNR; CDR2 reads FQNEAQ (reference sequence). The junction had 11 bases not matched to a gene; V was cut back by 5 bases and J by 13 bases. The CDR3 consists of 14 residues. The CDR3 sequence: CASSPGTGGEDITF. The DNA for the CDR3 is TGTGCCAGCAGCCCAGGGACAGGGGGCGAGGATATCACCTTC.

The chain employs TRBV2 and TRBJ1-1; 7 bases align to TRBD1. J was trimmed by 5 bases and V by 8 bases; bases with no gene match: 8. Germline lookup yields CDR1 SNHLY and CDR2 FYNNEI. The CDR3 extends over 13 amino acids. The CDR3 reads CASDGTATTEAFF. CDR3 nucleotides: TGTGCCAGCGATGGGACAGCTACAACTGAAGCTTTCTTT.

This clonotype was seen more than once but under ten times. In nucleotides, the CDR3 is TGTGCCAGCAGTCCGCAGGGGGCCTTCACAGATACGCAGTATTTT. It encodes CASSPQGAFTDTQYF. The chain employs TRBV12-3 or TRBV12-4 and TRBJ2-3; 8 bases agree with TRBD1. Germline trimming cut 5 bases from V and 2 bases from J; bases unmatched to any gene: 6. The CDR3 loop spans 15 amino acids.

The chain couples TRBV6-5 to TRBJ2-1; 7 bases align to TRBD1. Looked up from germline, CDR1 is MNHEY and CDR2 is SVGAGI. J was trimmed by 7 bases and V by 2 bases; bases with no gene match: 14. The CDR3 runs to 17 residues. The CDR3 DNA is TGTGCCAGCAGTTACGGGGTGGGGGACAGCGGCCTGAATGAGCAGTTCTTC. Protein: CASSYGVGDSGLNEQFF.

This clonotype showed up many times. The J gene is TRBJ1-2, the V gene TRBV2; the match to TRBD1 covers 7 bases. The CDR3 runs to 12 residues. After removal of 5 bases from V and 6 bases from J, the junction contained 3 bases not matched to a gene. Germline V gene data show CDR1 as SNHLY and CDR2 as FYNNEI. Here the CDR3 reads CASSQQGNGYTF. The CDR3 DNA follows: TGTGCCAGCAGTCAACAGGGGAATGGCTACACCTTC.

The V call is TRBV7-6, the J call TRBJ2-3, with 10 bases that match TRBD2. CDR1 SGHVS and CDR2 FNYEAQ come from the germline V gene. Trimming cost V 8 bases and J 3 bases; bases outside gene matches: 14. CDR3 length: 17 residues. CDR3 DNA: TGTGCCAGCTCCACGTCCCCCCTAGCGGGGGTGACAGATACGCAGTATTTT. Translating it yields CASSTSPLAGVTDTQYF.

In its sample, this clonotype was seen many times. The V and J genes are TRBV2 and TRBJ2-7, with 9 bases matching TRBD1. This CDR3 comprises 12 residues. Trimming removed 6 bases from V and 6 bases from J; junction bases left unmatched: 3. CDR1 is SNHLY and CDR2 is FYNNEI in the germline V gene. The CDR3 spells CASREDRGEQYF. CDR3 bases: TGTGCCAGCAGGGAGGACAGGGGCGAGCAGTACTTC.

This clonotype was seen many times. V is TRBV7-2 and J is TRBJ2-7; 8 bases match TRBD2. This CDR3 region has 15 residues. Germline assignment: CDR1 SGHTA and CDR2 FQGNSA. The ends lost 4 bases at V and 0 bases at J; junction bases unmatched: 5. CDR3 sequence (DNA): TGTGCCAGCAGCTCGATAGCGGGGTCCTCCTACGAGCAGTACTTC. This gives the protein CASSSIAGSSYEQYF. The full variable domain, rest sourced from reference TRBV7-2 and TRBJ2-7, is GAGVSQSPSNKVTEKGKDVELRCDPISGHTALYWYRQSLGQGLEFLIYFQGNSAPDKSGLPSDRFSAERTGGSVSTLTIQRTQQEDSAVYLCASSSIAGSSYEQYFGPGTRLTVT.

At least ten counts were recorded for this clonotype. The gene calls are TRBV5-1 and TRBJ2-7; 7 nucleotides align to TRBD2. V was clipped by 1 base and J by 6 bases; unmatched bases: 13. In germline, CDR1 is SGHRS, CDR2 YFSETQ. There are 16 residues in the CDR3. Here the CDR3 reads CASSLRPTGGSVEQYF. The CDR3 nucleotides are TGCGCCAGCAGCTTGCGCCCAACGGGGGGTTCGGTCGAGCAGTACTTC.